These T cell receptor beta chains were read from a single sample in a study of T cells in Graves' hyperthyroidism and ophthalmopathy. TCRdb passed the multiplex PCR reads through MiXCR, listing each CDR3 protein once. Seen here are roughly 570,000 distinct CDR3 sequences, approximately 44% observed once, and the top ten hold about 8%. Sequenced material: peripheral blood or thyroid tissue (not recorded which). All receptors come from a young woman with Graves' hyperthyroidism. The CDR3 runs from the conserved cysteine through the conserved F or W. A D gene is named only where the DNA matches it firmly. Expanded clones get a size class; other rows say once, few or many, or leave the size out.

CASSDQPGTGSSLHF,TGTGCCAGCAGTGACCAGCCCGGGACAGGGTCGTCCCTCCACTTT,TRBD1,TRBV6-4,many,TRBJ1-6
CASSASGGLISYGYTF,TGTGCCAGCAGTGCCTCGGGGGGACTCATTAGCTATGGCTACACCTTC,.,TRBV27,many,TRBJ1-2
CSVDPGGGNIQYF,TGCAGCGTTGACCCCGGGGGTGGGAACATTCAGTACTTC,.,TRBV29-1,.,TRBJ2-4
CATRQGTEQFFGPGTGAPEKLFF,.,.,TRBV24-1,.,TRBJ1-4
CSVLGTGYEQYF,TGCAGCGTTCTTGGGACAGGCTACGAGCAGTACTTC,TRBD1,TRBV29-1,.,TRBJ2-7
CASSITGSYGYTF,TGTGCCAGTAGTATCACAGGGAGCTATGGCTACACCTTC,.,TRBV19,.,TRBJ1-2
CASSSARTTGSETQYF,TGTGCCAGCAGTTCCGCCCGCACAACAGGGTCAGAGACCCAGTACTTC,.,TRBV6-5,many,TRBJ2-5
CASSVEGSEELFF,TGTGCCAGCAGCGTGGAGGGGAGTGAAGAACTGTTTTTT,.,TRBV9,many,TRBJ1-4
CASSEDRGANEKLFF,TGTGCCAGCAGCGAGGACAGGGGAGCTAATGAAAAACTGTTTTTT,TRBD1,TRBV7-6,.,TRBJ1-4
CASSHLGLAGETQYF,TGTGCCAGCAGCCACCTGGGACTAGCGGGAGAGACCCAGTACTTC,TRBD2,TRBV7-9,once,TRBJ2-5
CASSSGPGGTEAFF,TGTGCCAGCAGCTCCGGTCCAGGGGGGACTGAAGCTTTCTTT,TRBD1,TRBV7-3,.,TRBJ1-1
CASVPHRTSVTTYEQYF,TGTGCCAGCGTCCCACATCGGACTAGCGTTACAACCTACGAGCAGTACTTC,TRBD2,TRBV7-3,many,TRBJ2-7
CASTETGGRGETQYF,TGTGCCAGCACCGAGACCGGGGGTAGGGGGGAGACCCAGTACTTC,.,TRBV12-3/TRBV12-4,few,TRBJ2-5
CASRPEDREQYF,TGTGCCAGCAGGCCCGAGGACAGGGAGCAGTACTTC,TRBD1,TRBV12-3/TRBV12-4,.,TRBJ2-7
CSVEETGTGDGELFF,TGCAGCGTTGAAGAAACCGGGACAGGGGACGGGGAGCTGTTTTTT,TRBD1,TRBV29-1,.,TRBJ2-2
CASSQDPGLHEQYF,TGCGCCAGCAGCCAAGACCCAGGGTTGCACGAGCAGTACTTC,.,TRBV4-1,many,TRBJ2-7
CASSRDSPTEAFF,TGCGCCAGCAGCCGGGACAGTCCCACTGAAGCTTTCTTT,TRBD1,TRBV4-1,many,TRBJ1-1
CASREGTGHHPRYTF,TGTGCCAGCAGAGAAGGGACAGGCCATCACCCCCGCTACACCTTC,TRBD1,TRBV2,many,TRBJ1-2
CASSLEDGALQTQHF,TGTGCCAGCAGCTTAGAAGACGGAGCTCTTCAGACCCAGCATTTT,.,TRBV7-9,.,TRBJ1-5
CASSYDREDYGANVLTF,TGTGCCAGCAGTTACGACAGGGAGGACTATGGGGCCAACGTCCTGACTTTC,.,TRBV6-6,.,TRBJ2-6
CAWSVAGGNQPQHF,TGTGCCTGGAGTGTCGCCGGGGGAAATCAGCCCCAGCATTTT,.,TRBV30,few,TRBJ1-5